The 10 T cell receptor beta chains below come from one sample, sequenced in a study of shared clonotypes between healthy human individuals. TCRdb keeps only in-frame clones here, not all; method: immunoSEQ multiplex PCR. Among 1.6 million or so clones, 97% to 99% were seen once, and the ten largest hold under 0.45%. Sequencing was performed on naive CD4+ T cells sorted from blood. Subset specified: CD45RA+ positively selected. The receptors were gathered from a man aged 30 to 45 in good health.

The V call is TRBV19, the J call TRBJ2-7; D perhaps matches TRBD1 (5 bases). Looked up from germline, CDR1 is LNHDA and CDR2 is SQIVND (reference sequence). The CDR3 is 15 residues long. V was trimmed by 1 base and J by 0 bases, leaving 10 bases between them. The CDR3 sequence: CASSIGRTTSYEQYF. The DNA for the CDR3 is TGTGCCAGTAGTATAGGCAGGACAACCTCCTACGAGCAGTACTTC.

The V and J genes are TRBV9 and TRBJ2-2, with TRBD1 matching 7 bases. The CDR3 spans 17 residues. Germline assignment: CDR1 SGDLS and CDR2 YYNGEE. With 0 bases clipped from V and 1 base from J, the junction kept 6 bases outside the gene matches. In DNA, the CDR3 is TGTGCCAGCAGCGTAGGGGCGACAGGGAGGAACACCGGGGAGCTGTTTTTT. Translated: CASSVGATGRNTGELFF.

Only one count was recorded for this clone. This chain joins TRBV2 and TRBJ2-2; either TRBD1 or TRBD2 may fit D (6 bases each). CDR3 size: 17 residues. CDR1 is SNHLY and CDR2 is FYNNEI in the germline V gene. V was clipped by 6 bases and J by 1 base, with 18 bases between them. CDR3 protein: CASSLGPQGGNTGELFF. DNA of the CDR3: TGTGCCAGCAGCCTAGGGCCACAGGGAGGGAACACCGGGGAGCTGTTTTTT.

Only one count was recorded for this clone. This CDR3 is CASTSGTSSYNEQFF. The CDR3 nucleotides read TGTGCCAGCACCTCCGGGACCAGCTCCTACAATGAGCAGTTCTTC. The chain combines TRBV10-3 with TRBJ2-1; D is possibly TRBD1 or TRBD2 (5 bases each). The germline V gene has CDR1 ENHRY and CDR2 SYGVKD. Trimming pared 10 bases from V and 0 bases from J, leaving 16 bases between. The CDR3 runs 15 residues.

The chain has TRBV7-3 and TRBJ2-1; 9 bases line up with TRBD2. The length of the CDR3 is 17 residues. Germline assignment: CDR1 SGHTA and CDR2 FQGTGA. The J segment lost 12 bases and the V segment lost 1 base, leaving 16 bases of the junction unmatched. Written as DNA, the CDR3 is TGTGCCAGCAGCTTAAGTCCCAGTCTAGCGGGGCCCCGGGGGCAGTTCTTC. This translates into CASSLSPSLAGPRGQFF.

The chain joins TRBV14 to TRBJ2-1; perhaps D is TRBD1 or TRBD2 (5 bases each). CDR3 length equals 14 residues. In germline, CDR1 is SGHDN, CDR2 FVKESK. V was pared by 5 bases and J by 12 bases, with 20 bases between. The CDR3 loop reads CASSSSTGGWGQFF. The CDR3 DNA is TGTGCCAGCAGCTCTTCGACTGGGGGTTGGGGGCAGTTCTTC.

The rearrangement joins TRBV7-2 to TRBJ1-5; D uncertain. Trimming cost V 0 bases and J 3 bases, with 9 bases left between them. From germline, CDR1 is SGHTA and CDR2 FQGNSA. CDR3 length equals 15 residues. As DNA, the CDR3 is TGTGCCAGCAGCTTAGCCGTGACAAACAATCAGCCCCAGCATTTT. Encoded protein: CASSLAVTNNQPQHF.

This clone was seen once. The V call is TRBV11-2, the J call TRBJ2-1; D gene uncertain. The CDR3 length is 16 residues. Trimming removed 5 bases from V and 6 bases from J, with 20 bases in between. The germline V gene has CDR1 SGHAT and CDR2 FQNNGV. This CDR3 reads CASSQRPLAPANEQFF. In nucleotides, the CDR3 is TGTGCCAGCAGCCAACGCCCCCTGGCCCCGGCCAATGAGCAGTTCTTC.

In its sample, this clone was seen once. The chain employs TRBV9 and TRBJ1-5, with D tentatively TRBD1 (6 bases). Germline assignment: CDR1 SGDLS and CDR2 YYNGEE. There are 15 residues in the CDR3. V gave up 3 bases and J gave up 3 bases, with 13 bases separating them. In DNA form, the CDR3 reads TGTGCCAGCAGCGCGCCGGGACAAATCAATCAGCCCCAGCATTTT. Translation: CASSAPGQINQPQHF.

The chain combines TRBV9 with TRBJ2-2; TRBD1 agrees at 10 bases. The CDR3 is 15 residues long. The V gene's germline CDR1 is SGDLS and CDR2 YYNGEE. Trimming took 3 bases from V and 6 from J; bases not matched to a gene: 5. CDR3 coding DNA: TGTGCCAGCAGCGCGACAGGGGGCAACGCCGGGGAGCTGTTTTTT. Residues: CASSATGGNAGELFF.